A selection of T cell receptor beta chains follows, all from one sample in a study. TCRdb redid the calling of the RT-PCR reads with MiXCR, one entry per CDR3 protein. Found here are hundreds of thousands of distinct CDR3 sequences, around 14% of them singletons; the top ten hold around 3.3%. The source material was memory CD4+ T cells from blood. The origin of the receptors is a female donor in good health, serving as a healthy control. The CDR3 runs from the conserved cysteine through the conserved F or W.

j_gene,v_gene,CDR3aa
TRBJ2-3,TRBV7-2,CASSLAYKDTQYF
TRBJ2-1,TRBV24-1,CATSPAGADDEQFF
TRBJ2-7,TRBV2,CASSDPVNTREQYF
TRBJ2-7,TRBV7-3,CASSLTSDRSQYF
TRBJ2-2,TRBV7-2,CASSANTGELFF
TRBJ1-2,TRBV5-5,CASSLLIGLSYGYTF
TRBJ2-1,TRBV3-1,CASSQDVVAYNEQFF
TRBJ2-7,TRBV12-3/TRBV12-4,CASRWTGTYEQYF
TRBJ2-5,TRBV5-8,CASRREYQETQYF
TRBJ2-5,TRBV6-1,CASSEMTSRLAQYF
TRBJ2-7,TRBV6-5,CASSYSGSTLGRRNEQYF
TRBJ1-4,TRBV24-1,CATSDPGTGDEKLFF
TRBJ1-3,TRBV18,CASSPPAGSGNTIYF
TRBJ2-1,TRBV5-5,CASSLLDSGPNNEQFF
TRBJ2-7,TRBV12-3/TRBV12-4,CASSSIQGQYF
TRBJ1-3,TRBV7-2,CASSLQTGGSGNTIYF
TRBJ2-1,TRBV20-1,CSALRRASGANNEQFF
TRBJ2-3,TRBV4-1,CASSPVGFGTDTQYF
TRBJ1-1,TRBV5-1,CASKQGAGGLGTEAFF
TRBJ2-1,TRBV24-1,CATSDYGRAQNEQFF
TRBJ2-4,TRBV20-1,CSAEQPANIQYF
TRBJ2-2,TRBV12-3/TRBV12-4,CASSSLTNTGELFF
TRBJ1-4,TRBV7-9,CASSDGPNEKLFF
TRBJ2-7,TRBV5-1,CASSYSGTNDYEQYF
TRBJ2-1,TRBV7-3,CASSFSENNEQFF
TRBJ2-3,TRBV20-1,CSASPRTSWATDTQYF
TRBJ2-1,TRBV20-1,CSASTDPYNEQFF
TRBJ1-4,TRBV6-6,CASSFPNKGRAGDNEKLFF
TRBJ2-7,TRBV5-1,CASSPDGTYEQYF
TRBJ2-5,TRBV15,CATSRGVRDASQETQYF
TRBJ1-5,TRBV18,CASSPIKDSVGQPQHF
TRBJ2-5,TRBV7-2,CASSLGVSGSETQYF
TRBJ2-5,TRBV5-6,CASSGGGLKETQYF
TRBJ2-6,TRBV9,CASSVAGNGANVLTF
TRBJ2-3,TRBV20-1,CSARPPGLAGVDTQYF
TRBJ1-1,TRBV5-1,CASSWTPAGGVNTEAFF
TRBJ2-3,TRBV29-1,CSGPDTQYF
TRBJ2-1,TRBV7-2,CASSLDRGLYNEQFF
TRBJ2-2,TRBV19,CASKLQQANTGELFF
TRBJ1-3,TRBV5-6,CASTTLGQGNTIYF
TRBJ1-5,TRBV10-3,CASAARAGDSSYSNQPQHF
TRBJ2-7,TRBV6-2/TRBV6-3,CASTPTGGEQYF
TRBJ1-2,TRBV28,CASSRRSFTGYTF
TRBJ1-4,TRBV4-3,CASSPRTGSNEKLFF
TRBJ2-7,TRBV5-5,CASRLGTQTYEQYF
TRBJ2-7,TRBV20-1,CSAGWMDEQYF
TRBJ2-1,TRBV6-5,CASRQQGGSYNEQFF
TRBJ1-2,TRBV12-3/TRBV12-4,CASSERRGVGYTF